Listed below are T cell receptor beta chains from one sample, sequenced in a study of T-cell reconstitution after alpha-beta-depleted transplantation in children. TCRdb independently ran MiXCR on the PCR reads; one entry per CDR3 protein. The sample lists about 110,000 distinct CDR3 sequences, 9% to 12% occurring once. Specimen: PBMCs from the stem cell graft donor, collected from the stem cell graft. These receptors were collected from a human donor who donated a stem cell graft to a child with acute lymphoblastic leukemia. Both conserved end residues are part of each CDR3. Fields, in order: V gene, CDR3 protein.

TRBV7-2	CASSLEGGVKNSQYF
TRBV30	CAWSPGTGNWEKLFF
TRBV12-3/TRBV12-4	CASSLKTVEHF
TRBV9	CASSVATAFTDTQYF
TRBV7-8	CASNPRGPSSYNEQFF
TRBV4-3	CASSQGLLSYEQYF
TRBV29-1	CSVEDSLQSPYEQYF
TRBV5-1	CASSSPSGGRTDTQYF
TRBV6-1	CASVASGGSSGKGDEQFF
TRBV7-3	CASSLRGGLGNEQFF
TRBV10-3	CAISEKGMNTEAFF
TRBV25-1	CASSGPKGLDSGNTIYF
TRBV7-2	CASSLSGTSNQPQHF